This T cell receptor (beta chain) stems from a study of beta chain features in type 1 diabetes. The whole isolated RNA underwent reverse transcription, so sequencing captured expressed TCRB transcripts. There were about 3.6 million reads on average in the naive, central memory and regulatory T cell samples. Data came from immunoSEQ multiplex PCR; TCRdb stores just in-frame clones and leaves some out. The sample includes over 650,000 clones, more than 12% of them seen just once. With respect to this clone: The antigen is not known.

Staining for CD45RO/CCR7/CD25/CD127/CD95/CD27 allowed sorting of CD4+ naive, central memory, regulatory and stem cell-like memory cells. CDR3 length: 13 residues. V lost 5 bases and J lost 2, with 9 bases in between. The germline V gene encodes CDR1 SGHTA and CDR2 FQGNSA. Findings and caveats of the study: Across all four CD4+ subsets, people with type 1 diabetes showed modestly shorter TCRB CDR3s.

The clonotype was recovered from a man between 18 and 35 years old with type 1 diabetes. The V gene is TRBV7-2, the J gene TRBJ1-2; a possible D gene is TRBD1 (6 bases). Sequencing used naive CD4+ T cells from blood. CDR3 loop: CASSQGSNYGYTF. As DNA, the CDR3 is TGTGCCAGCAGCCAGGGGTCGAACTATGGCTACACCTTC. The full variable domain, completed using reference TRBV7-2 and TRBJ1-2, is GAGVSQSPSNKVTEKGKDVELRCDPISGHTALYWYRQSLGQGLEFLIYFQGNSAPDKSGLPSDRFSAERTGGSVSTLTIQRTQQEDSAVYLCASSQGSNYGYTFGSGTRLTVV.